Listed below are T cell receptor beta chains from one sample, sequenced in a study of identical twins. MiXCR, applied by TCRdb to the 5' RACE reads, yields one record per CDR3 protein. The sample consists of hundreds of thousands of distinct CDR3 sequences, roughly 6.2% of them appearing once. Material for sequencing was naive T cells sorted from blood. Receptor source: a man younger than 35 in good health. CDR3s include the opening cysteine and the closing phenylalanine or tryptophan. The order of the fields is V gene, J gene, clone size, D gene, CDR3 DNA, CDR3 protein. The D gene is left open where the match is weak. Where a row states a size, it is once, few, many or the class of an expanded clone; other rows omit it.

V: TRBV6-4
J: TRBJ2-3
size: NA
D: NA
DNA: TGTGCCAGCAGTGACAAAACTGATACGCAGTATTTT
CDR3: CASSDKTDTQYF

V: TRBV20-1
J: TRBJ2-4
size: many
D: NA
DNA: TGCAGTGCTATAGGTGGACGAGCCAAAAACATTCAGTACTTC
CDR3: CSAIGGRAKNIQYF

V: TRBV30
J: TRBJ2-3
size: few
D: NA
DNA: TGTGCCTGGAGATCAGGGGGGGATACGCAGTATTTT
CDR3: CAWRSGGDTQYF

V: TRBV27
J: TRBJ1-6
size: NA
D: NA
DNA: TGTGCCAGCAGTTGGGCCCTTAAGGGATCACCCCTCCACTTT
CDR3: CASSWALKGSPLHF

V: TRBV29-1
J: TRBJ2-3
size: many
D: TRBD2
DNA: TGCAGCGTTATCCAGCGGGATCCAGATACGCAGTATTTT
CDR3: CSVIQRDPDTQYF

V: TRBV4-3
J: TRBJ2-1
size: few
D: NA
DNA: TGCGCCAGCAGCCAAGAAGGCTCCGGGACCGGCGTCCATGAGCAGTTCTTC
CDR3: CASSQEGSGTGVHEQFF

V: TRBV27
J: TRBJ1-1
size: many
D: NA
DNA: TGTGCCAGCAGTTCCGGGGGAAACACTGAAGCTTTCTTT
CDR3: CASSSGGNTEAFF

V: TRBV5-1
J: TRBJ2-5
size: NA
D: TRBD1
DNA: TGCGCCAGCAAGGGGACAGTCAGACAAGAGACCCAGTACTTC
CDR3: CASKGTVRQETQYF

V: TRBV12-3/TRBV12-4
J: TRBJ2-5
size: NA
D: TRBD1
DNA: TGTGCCAGCAGTTTAGCGACAGGGGGGGAGATCCAGTACTTC
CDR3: CASSLATGGEIQYF

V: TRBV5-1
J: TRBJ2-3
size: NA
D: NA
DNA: TGCGCCAGCATTGATCGGGGTTACACAGATACGCAGTATTTT
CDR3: CASIDRGYTDTQYF

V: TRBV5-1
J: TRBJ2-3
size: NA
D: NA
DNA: TGCGCCAGCAGCTTCGAGTCTAGCACAGATACGCAGTATTTT
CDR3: CASSFESSTDTQYF

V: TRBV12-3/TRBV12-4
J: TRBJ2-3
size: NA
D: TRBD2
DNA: TGTGCCAGCAGACCCGGGACTAGCGGGATTAGCACAGATACGCAGTATTTT
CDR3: CASRPGTSGISTDTQYF

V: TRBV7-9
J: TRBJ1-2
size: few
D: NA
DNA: TGTGCCAGCAGCTTAGTTACCCGACCGGGAGGAGGCTACACCTTC
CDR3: CASSLVTRPGGGYTF